Listed below are T cell receptor beta chains from one sample, sequenced in a study of long-term antiretroviral therapy in people with HIV. Libraries were prepared by immunoSEQ multiplex PCR; TCRdb keeps only in-frame clonotypes and omits some of them. The sample comprises about 25,000 clones, 80% to 90% of which are singletons, and around 15% rests with the top ten. Specimen: unsorted PBMCs, collected 1.2 years after starting antiretroviral therapy. These receptors were taken from a man between 45 and 60 years old with HIV. Both conserved end residues are trimmed from each CDR3.

j_call cdr3_length v_call cdr3_aa
TRBJ1-3 13 TRBV4-1 ASSRQEFSGNTIY
TRBJ1-1 12 TRBV11-2 ASSITGRATEAF
TRBJ1-2 11 TRBV18 ASSPTEGYGYT
TRBJ1-1 11 TRBV6-6 ASRRATNTEAF
TRBJ1-2 12 TRBV27 ASSSTGGYYGYT
TRBJ2-2 12 TRBV6-5 ASSPSWATGELF
TRBJ2-3 12 TRBV30 AWVWASGGGTQY
TRBJ1-5 14 TRBV28 ASSLRGRQGGQPQH
TRBJ2-6 17 TRBV29-1 SVDYPPRDRGTGANVLT
TRBJ1-6 11 TRBV2 ASTSVANSPLH
TRBJ1-1 18 TRBV23-1 ASSLGGPSTPAPMNTEAF
TRBJ1-3 15 TRBV4-3 ASSQDRAAASGNTIY
TRBJ1-1 12 TRBV9 ASTVDGRDTEAF
TRBJ1-6 16 TRBV11-2 ASSRQDLGLTYNSPLH